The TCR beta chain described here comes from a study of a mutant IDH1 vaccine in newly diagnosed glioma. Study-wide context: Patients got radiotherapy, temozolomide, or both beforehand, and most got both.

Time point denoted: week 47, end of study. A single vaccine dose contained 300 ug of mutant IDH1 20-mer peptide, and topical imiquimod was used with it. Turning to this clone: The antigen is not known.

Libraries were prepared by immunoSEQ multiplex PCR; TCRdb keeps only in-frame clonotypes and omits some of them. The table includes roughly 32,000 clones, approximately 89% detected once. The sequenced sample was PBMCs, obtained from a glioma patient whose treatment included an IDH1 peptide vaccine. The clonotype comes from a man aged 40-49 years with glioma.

As DNA, the CDR3 is TGTGCCAGCAGTTCCCGGGTCCACCCCTACGAGCAGTACTTC. Translation gives CASSSRVHPYEQYF. The chain has TRBV27 and TRBJ2-7; no clear D gene. Trimming stripped 4 bases from V and 2 bases from J, with 12 bases between. The germline V gene encodes CDR1 MNHEY and CDR2 SMNVEV (reference sequence). The CDR3 is made up of 14 amino acids.